The T cell receptor beta chain described here comes from a study of T cell changes during pregnancy in multiple sclerosis. Profiling relied on immunoSEQ multiplex PCR, and the TCRdb table lists in-frame clones only, not all of them. The sample holds approximately 61,000 clones; under 95% are singletons and the top ten take approximately 3%. V was shortened by 3 bases and J by 7 bases, with 16 bases between the two germline ends. The germline CDR1 and CDR2 sequences are SGHTA and FQGTGA. The CDR3 consists of 14 residues. The source is a female donor in good health, enrolled as a control in a pregnancy study. This chain links TRBV7-3 with TRBJ2-7; a possible D gene is TRBD1 (6 bases). Sequenced material: peripheral blood, taken in the first trimester of pregnancy. CDR3 sequence reads: CASSLTGNPEEQYF. The DNA for the CDR3 is TGTGCCAGCAGCTTGACAGGCAATCCAGAAGAGCAGTACTTC. The whole variable domain, remainder taken from reference TRBV7-3 and TRBJ2-7, is GAGVSQTPSNKVTEKGKYVELRCDPISGHTALYWYRQSLGQGPEFLIYFQGTGAADDSGLPNDRFFAVRPEGSVSTLKIQRTERGDSAVYLCASSLTGNPEEQYFGPGTRLTVT.